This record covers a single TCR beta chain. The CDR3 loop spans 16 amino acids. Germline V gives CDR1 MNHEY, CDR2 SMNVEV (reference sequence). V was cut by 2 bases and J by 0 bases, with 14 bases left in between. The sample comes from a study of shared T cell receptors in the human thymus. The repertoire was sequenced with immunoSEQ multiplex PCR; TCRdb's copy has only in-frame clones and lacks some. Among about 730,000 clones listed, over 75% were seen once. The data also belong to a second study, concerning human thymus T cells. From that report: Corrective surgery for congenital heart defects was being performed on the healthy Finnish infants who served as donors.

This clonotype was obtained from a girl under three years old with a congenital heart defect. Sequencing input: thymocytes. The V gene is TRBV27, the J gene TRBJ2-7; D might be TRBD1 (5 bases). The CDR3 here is CASSLGAGSSSYEQYF. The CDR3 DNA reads TGTGCCAGCAGTTTAGGGGCAGGGTCTAGCTCCTACGAGCAGTACTTC.